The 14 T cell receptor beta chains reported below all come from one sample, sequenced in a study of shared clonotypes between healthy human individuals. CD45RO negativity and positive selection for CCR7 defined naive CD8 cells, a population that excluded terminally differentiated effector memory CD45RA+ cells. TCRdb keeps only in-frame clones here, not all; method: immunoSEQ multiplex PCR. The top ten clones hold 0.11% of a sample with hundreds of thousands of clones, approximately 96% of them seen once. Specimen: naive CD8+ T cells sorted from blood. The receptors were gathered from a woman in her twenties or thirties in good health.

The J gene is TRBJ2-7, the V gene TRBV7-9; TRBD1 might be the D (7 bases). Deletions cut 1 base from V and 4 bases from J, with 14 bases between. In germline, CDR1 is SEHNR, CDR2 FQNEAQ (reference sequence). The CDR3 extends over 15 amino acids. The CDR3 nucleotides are TGTGCCAGCAGCTTAGGGCAGGGGGGACCATACGAGCAGTACTTC. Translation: CASSLGQGGPYEQYF. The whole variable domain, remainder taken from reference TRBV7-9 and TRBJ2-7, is DTGVSQNPRHKITKRGQNVTFRCDPISEHNRLYWYRQTLGQGPEFLTYFQNEAQLEKSRLLSDRFSAERPKGSFSTLEIQRTEQGDSAMYLCASSLGQGGPYEQYFGPGTRLTVT.

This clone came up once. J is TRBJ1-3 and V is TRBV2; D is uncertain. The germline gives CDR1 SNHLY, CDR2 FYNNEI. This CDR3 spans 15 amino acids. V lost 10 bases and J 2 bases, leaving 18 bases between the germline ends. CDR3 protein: CATINGRQAGNTIYF. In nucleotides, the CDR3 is TGTGCCACCATAAACGGCAGGCAAGCTGGAAACACCATATATTTT.

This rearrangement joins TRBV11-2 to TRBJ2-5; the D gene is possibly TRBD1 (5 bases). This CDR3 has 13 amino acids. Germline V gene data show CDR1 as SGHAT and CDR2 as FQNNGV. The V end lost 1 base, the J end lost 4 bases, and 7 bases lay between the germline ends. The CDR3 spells CASSLVQGETQYF. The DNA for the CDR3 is TGTGCCAGCAGCTTAGTCCAGGGAGAGACCCAGTACTTC.

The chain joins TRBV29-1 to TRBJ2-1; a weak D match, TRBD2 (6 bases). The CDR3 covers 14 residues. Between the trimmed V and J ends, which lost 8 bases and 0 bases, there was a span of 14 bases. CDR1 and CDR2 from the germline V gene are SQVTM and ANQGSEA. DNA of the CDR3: TGCAGCTCAGAGCGGGTCAGCTCCTACAATGAGCAGTTCTTC. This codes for CSSERVSSYNEQFF.

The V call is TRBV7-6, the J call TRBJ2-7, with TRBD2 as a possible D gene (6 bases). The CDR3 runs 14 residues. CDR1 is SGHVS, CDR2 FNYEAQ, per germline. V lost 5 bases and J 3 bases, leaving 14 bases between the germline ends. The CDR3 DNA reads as TGTGCCAGCAGCCCCGTTCGGGGGTACTACGAGCAGTACTTC. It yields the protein CASSPVRGYYEQYF.

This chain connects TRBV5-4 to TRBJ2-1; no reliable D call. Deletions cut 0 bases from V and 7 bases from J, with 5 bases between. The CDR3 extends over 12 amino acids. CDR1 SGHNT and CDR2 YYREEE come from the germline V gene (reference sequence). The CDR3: CASSLGQNEQFF. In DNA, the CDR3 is TGTGCCAGCAGCTTGGGCCAGAATGAGCAGTTCTTC.

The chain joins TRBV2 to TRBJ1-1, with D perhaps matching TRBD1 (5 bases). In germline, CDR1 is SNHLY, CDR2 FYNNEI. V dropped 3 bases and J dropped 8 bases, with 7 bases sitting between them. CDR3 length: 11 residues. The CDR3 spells CASSETEEAFF. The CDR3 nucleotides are TGTGCCAGCAGTGAGACAGAAGAAGCTTTCTTT.

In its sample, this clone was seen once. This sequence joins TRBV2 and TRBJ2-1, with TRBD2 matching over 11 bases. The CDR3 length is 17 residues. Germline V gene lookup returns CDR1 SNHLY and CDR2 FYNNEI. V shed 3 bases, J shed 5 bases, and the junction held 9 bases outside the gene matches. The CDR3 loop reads CASSEAQTSGSNNEQFF. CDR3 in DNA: TGTGCCAGCAGTGAGGCCCAAACTAGCGGGAGCAACAATGAGCAGTTCTTC.

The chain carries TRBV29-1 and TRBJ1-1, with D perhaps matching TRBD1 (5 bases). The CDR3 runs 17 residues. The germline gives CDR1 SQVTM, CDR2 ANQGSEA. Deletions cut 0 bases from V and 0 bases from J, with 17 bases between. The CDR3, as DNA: TGCAGCGTTGAAGACATAGTGGGGGGAGGTATGAACACTGAAGCTTTCTTT. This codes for CSVEDIVGGGMNTEAFF. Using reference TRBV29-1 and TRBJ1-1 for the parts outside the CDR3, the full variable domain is SAVISQKPSRDICQRGTSLTIQCQVDSQVTMMFWYRQQPGQSLTLIATANQGSEATYESGFVIDKFPISRPNLTFSTLTVSNMSPEDSSIYLCSVEDIVGGGMNTEAFFGQGTRLTVV.

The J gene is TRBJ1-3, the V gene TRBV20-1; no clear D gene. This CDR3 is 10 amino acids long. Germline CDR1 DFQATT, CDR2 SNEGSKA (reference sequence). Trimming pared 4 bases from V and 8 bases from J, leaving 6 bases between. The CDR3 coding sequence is TGCAGTGCTATAACAGACACCATATATTTT. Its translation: CSAITDTIYF.

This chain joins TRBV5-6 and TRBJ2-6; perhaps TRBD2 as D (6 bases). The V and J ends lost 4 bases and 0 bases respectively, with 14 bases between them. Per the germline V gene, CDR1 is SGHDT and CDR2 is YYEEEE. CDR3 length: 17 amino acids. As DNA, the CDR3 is TGTGCCAGCAGCCCGGGGGTGGGTTCCTCTGGGGCCAACGTCCTGACTTTC. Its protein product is CASSPGVGSSGANVLTF.

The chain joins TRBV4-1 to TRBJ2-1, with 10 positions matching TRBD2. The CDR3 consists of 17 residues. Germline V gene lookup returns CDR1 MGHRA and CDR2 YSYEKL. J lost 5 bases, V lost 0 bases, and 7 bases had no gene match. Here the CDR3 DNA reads TGCGCCAGCAGCCAAGACGGAGCGGGAGGGATCGACAATGAGCAGTTCTTC. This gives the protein CASSQDGAGGIDNEQFF.

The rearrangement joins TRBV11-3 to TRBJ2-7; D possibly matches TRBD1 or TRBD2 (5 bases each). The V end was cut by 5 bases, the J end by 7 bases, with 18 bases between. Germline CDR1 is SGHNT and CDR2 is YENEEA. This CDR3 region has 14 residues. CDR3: CASSPGTGVREQYF. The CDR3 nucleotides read TGTGCCAGCAGCCCTGGGACGGGCGTGCGGGAGCAGTACTTC.

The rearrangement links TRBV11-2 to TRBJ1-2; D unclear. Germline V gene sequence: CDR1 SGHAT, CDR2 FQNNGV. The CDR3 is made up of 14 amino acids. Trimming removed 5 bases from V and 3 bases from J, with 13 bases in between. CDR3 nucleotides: TGTGCCAGCAGCATCGATCCATTGGACTATGGCTACACCTTC. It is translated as CASSIDPLDYGYTF.